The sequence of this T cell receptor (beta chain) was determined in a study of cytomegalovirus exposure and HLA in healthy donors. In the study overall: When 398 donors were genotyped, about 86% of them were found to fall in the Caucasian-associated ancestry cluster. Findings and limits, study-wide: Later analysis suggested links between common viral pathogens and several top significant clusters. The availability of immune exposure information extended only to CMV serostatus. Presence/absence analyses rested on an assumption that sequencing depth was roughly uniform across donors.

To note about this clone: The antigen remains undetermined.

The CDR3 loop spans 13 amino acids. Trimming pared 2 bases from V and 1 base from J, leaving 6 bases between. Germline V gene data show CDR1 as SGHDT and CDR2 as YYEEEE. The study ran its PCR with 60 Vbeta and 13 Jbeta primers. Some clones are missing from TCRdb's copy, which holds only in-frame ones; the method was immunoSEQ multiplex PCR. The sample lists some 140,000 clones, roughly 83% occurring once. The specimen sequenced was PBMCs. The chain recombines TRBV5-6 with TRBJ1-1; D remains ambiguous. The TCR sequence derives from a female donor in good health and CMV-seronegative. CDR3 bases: TGTGCCAGCAGCTTCAACTGGAACACTGAAGCTTTCTTT. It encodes CASSFNWNTEAFF.